These 20 T cell receptor beta chains originate from one sample sequenced in a study of blood T cell repertoires in COVID-19. Here immunoSEQ multiplex PCR was the method, and the copy in TCRdb shows in-frame clones only, minus some. The profile shows 250,000 or so clones, 85% to 90% of them singletons. Sequencing was performed on peripheral blood. The receptor source for this set is a woman aged 60-75 years with COVID-19, enrolled during active disease.

This clone was observed a single time. This chain connects TRBV19 to TRBJ2-7, with 11 bases that match TRBD2. V shed 3 bases, J shed 0 bases, and the junction held 10 bases outside the gene matches. Germline V gives CDR1 LNHDA, CDR2 SQIVND (reference sequence). The CDR3 sequence is 18 residues long. The CDR3 loop reads CASSIRLAGGGSSYEQYF. As DNA, the CDR3 is TGTGCCAGTAGTATCCGTCTAGCGGGAGGAGGGAGCTCCTACGAGCAGTACTTC.

The gene calls are TRBV19 and TRBJ2-2; TRBD1 agrees at 9 bases. V was pared by 5 bases and J by 4 bases, with 8 bases of the junction left unmatched. Germline V gene data show CDR1 as LNHDA and CDR2 as SQIVND (reference sequence). This CDR3 region has 16 residues. This CDR3 reads CASSSGTGIFTGELFF. Written as DNA, the CDR3 is TGTGCCAGTAGTTCCGGGACAGGGATATTCACCGGGGAGCTGTTTTTT.

About this clone: At the DNA level, this CDR3 is encoded by other sequences in the same sample as well. The V and J genes are TRBV5-1 and TRBJ1-1; the D gene is possibly TRBD1 (6 bases). The CDR3 covers 14 residues. With 0 bases removed from V and 4 bases from J, the gap between germline ends came to 10 bases. CDR1 and CDR2 (germline): SGHRS, YFSETQ. The CDR3 region is CASSLGQGSTEAFF. The CDR3 DNA sequence: TGCGCCAGCAGCTTGGGGCAGGGGAGCACTGAAGCTTTCTTT. Full variable domain (missing parts from reference TRBV5-1 and TRBJ1-1): KAGVTQTPRYLIKTRGQQVTLSCSPISGHRSVSWYQQTPGQGLQFLFEYFSETQRNKGNFPGRFSGRQFSNSRSEMNVSTLELGDSALYLCASSLGQGSTEAFFGQGTRLTVV.

J is TRBJ2-3 and V is TRBV27; possible D gene TRBD2, 6 bases. The germline V gene encodes CDR1 MNHEY and CDR2 SMNVEV (reference sequence). The CDR3 spans 15 residues. The V gene lost 2 bases and the J gene lost 0 bases, with 9 bases spanning the gap. This CDR3 reads CASSLGGRSTDTQYF. CDR3 in DNA: TGTGCCAGCAGTTTAGGGGGGAGAAGCACAGATACGCAGTATTTT.

CDR3 amino acids: CASSQEQSNQPQHF. CDR3 nucleotide sequence: TGTGCCAGCAGCCAAGAACAGAGCAATCAGCCCCAGCATTTT. The chain carries TRBV4-2 and TRBJ1-5; D is unclear. This CDR3 region has 14 residues. Germline CDR1 LGHNA, CDR2 YNFKEQ. Trimming removed 0 bases from V and 1 base from J, with 4 bases in between.

In this sample, this clone turned up a few times. This chain connects TRBV10-3 to TRBJ2-1; 7 bases align to TRBD1. The CDR3 is made up of 14 amino acids. Germline CDR1 and CDR2: ENHRY and SYGVKD. V shed 6 bases and J 3 bases; nucleotides not matched to a gene: 5. CDR3 residues: CAISRQGNYNEQFF. The CDR3 DNA reads TGTGCCATCAGCCGACAGGGAAACTACAATGAGCAGTTCTTC.

This rearrangement joins TRBV7-2 to TRBJ2-1; D might be TRBD2 (7 bases). CDR3 length: 14 residues. Per the germline V gene, CDR1 is SGHTA and CDR2 is FQGNSA. Trimming cost V 3 bases and J 7 bases, with 13 bases left between them. Written as DNA, the CDR3 is TGTGCCAGCAGCTTCTGGGGGGGCAAGAATGAGCAGTTCTTC. Translation gives CASSFWGGKNEQFF.

This chain uses TRBV5-1 with TRBJ2-7; TRBD1 aligns across 10 bases. Looked up from germline, CDR1 is SGHRS and CDR2 is YFSETQ. The CDR3 runs to 14 residues. V shed 2 bases and J 6 bases; nucleotides not matched to a gene: 5. The chain's CDR3 is CASSFGTGDVEQYF. The CDR3 nucleotides are TGCGCCAGCAGCTTCGGGACAGGGGATGTCGAGCAGTACTTC.

This rearrangement joins TRBV7-8 to TRBJ2-5, with 8 positions matching TRBD2. Trimming took 5 bases from V and 4 from J; bases not matched to a gene: 9. The CDR3 consists of 15 residues. CDR1 is SGHVS and CDR2 is FQNEAQ in the germline V gene. The DNA for the CDR3 is TGTGCCAGCAGCCCGACGAGCGGGAGTGGAGAGACCCAGTACTTC. This codes for CASSPTSGSGETQYF.

This chain links TRBV7-9 with TRBJ2-3, with a tentative D call TRBD1 (6 bases). Trimming removed 5 bases at V and 0 bases at J, with 15 bases between. Germline V gene lookup returns CDR1 SEHNR and CDR2 FQNEAQ (reference sequence). The CDR3 spans 16 residues. The CDR3 sequence is CASSQGNFQSTDTQYF. In DNA form, the CDR3 reads TGTGCCAGCAGCCAGGGGAACTTCCAAAGCACAGATACGCAGTATTTT.

V usage is TRBV29-1 and J usage is TRBJ2-1; no clear D gene. The CDR3 loop spans 12 amino acids. Per germline, CDR1 SQVTM and CDR2 ANQGSEA. Trimming left V 5 bases short and J 3 bases short, with 8 bases between. The CDR3 nucleotides are TGCAGCGTTATAACCGGCTACAATGAGCAGTTCTTC. This encodes CSVITGYNEQFF.

The J gene is TRBJ2-3, the V gene TRBV19; the D gene is possibly TRBD1 (6 bases). The CDR3 extends over 16 amino acids. Per the germline V gene, CDR1 is LNHDA and CDR2 is SQIVND (reference sequence). The V end was cut by 5 bases, the J end by 2 bases, with 17 bases between. The chain's CDR3 is CASSPPGQRPTDTQYF. CDR3 sequence (DNA): TGTGCCAGTAGTCCACCCGGACAGAGACCCACAGATACGCAGTATTTT.

This clone was recorded once. The CDR3 DNA reads TGTGCCAGCAGCTTGGAGCGGGAGAGCTCCTACGAGCAGTACTTC. Residues: CASSLERESSYEQYF. J is TRBJ2-7 and V is TRBV11-2; 8 bases align to TRBD2. The CDR3 has 15 residues. J gave up 0 bases and V 3 bases, and 4 bases lay outside the gene matches. Germline V CDR1 and CDR2: SGHAT, FQNNGV.

The rearrangement uses TRBV14 and TRBJ2-1; D ambiguous. Germline lookup yields CDR1 SGHDN and CDR2 FVKESK. CDR3 size: 13 residues. V lost 0 bases and J lost 9, with 9 bases in between. CDR3: CASSQEVAGEQFF. Here the CDR3 DNA reads TGTGCCAGCAGCCAAGAAGTAGCTGGTGAGCAGTTCTTC.

This sequence joins TRBV7-2 and TRBJ2-7; D might be TRBD1 (5 bases). CDR3 length equals 13 residues. The germline CDR1 and CDR2 sequences are SGHTA and FQGNSA. V gave up 4 bases and J gave up 2 bases, with 9 bases separating them. Written as DNA, the CDR3 is TGTGCCAGCAGCTATCAGGGTCCCTACGAGCAGTACTTC. It encodes CASSYQGPYEQYF.

The genes are TRBV30 and TRBJ2-1; no firm D call. CDR3 length equals 17 residues. Germline assignment: CDR1 GTSNPN and CDR2 SVGIG (reference sequence). Trimming pared 1 base from V and 3 bases from J, leaving 19 bases between. CDR3 sequence (DNA): TGTGCCTGGAGTGCTTCGGCTAGTCGTGGCAGCTACAATGAGCAGTTCTTC. It specifies CAWSASASRGSYNEQFF.

This sequence joins TRBV7-9 and TRBJ2-1; possible D gene TRBD2, 5 bases. The V end lost 1 base, the J end lost 2 bases, and 12 bases lay between the germline ends. The CDR3 extends over 16 amino acids. Germline values: CDR1 SEHNR, CDR2 FQNEAQ (reference sequence). The CDR3 sequence: CASSLVVGATYNEQFF. Written as DNA, the CDR3 is TGTGCCAGCAGCTTAGTGGTGGGAGCGACCTACAATGAGCAGTTCTTC.

In regard to this clone: A junction end diverges from the germline sequence, so it may reflect a read error. The V call is TRBV6-2 or TRBV6-3, the J call TRBJ1-5; D gene unclear. Germline-derived CDR1 and CDR2 are MNHEY and SVGEGT. The CDR3 loop spans 18 amino acids. The CDR3 DNA reads TGTGCCAGCAGTTACGGGTGGTGGGTGTCTTATAGCGATCAGCCCCAGCATTTT. It translates to CASSYGWWVSYSDQPQHF.

V usage is TRBV28 and J usage is TRBJ2-7; 7 bases match TRBD1. The CDR3 consists of 15 residues. Germline lookup yields CDR1 MDHEN and CDR2 SYDVKM. V shed 4 bases, J shed 3 bases, and the junction held 9 bases outside the gene matches. The DNA of the CDR3 is TGTGCCAGCAGTTACGACAGGGTCCCGAACTACGAGCAGTACTTC. It translates to CASSYDRVPNYEQYF.

CDR3 region: CASKWRTRNTGELFF. DNA of the CDR3: TGTGCCAGCAAATGGAGGACTCGGAACACCGGGGAGCTGTTTTTT. The rearrangement uses TRBV27 and TRBJ2-2; D perhaps matches TRBD2 (5 bases). This CDR3 has 15 amino acids. Trimming took 7 bases from V and 1 from J, leaving 13 bases between them. CDR1 and CDR2 from the germline V gene are MNHEY and SMNVEV (reference sequence).